These 21 T cell receptor beta chains originate from one sample sequenced in a study of blood T cells in healthy people across ages. It was with a sample-barcoded 5' primer and a J-beta primer mix that a second PCR of about 6 to 12 cycles was run. MiXCR, applied by TCRdb to the 5' RACE reads, yields one record per CDR3 protein. The sample lists around 800,000 distinct CDR3 sequences, roughly 24% occurring once. This sample also belongs to another study, concerning T cells of mothers and their children.

Source material: blood. Receptor source: a boy between 10 and 17 years old in good health.

This clonotype turned up a few times. The DNA for the CDR3 is TGCAGTGCTGAACGAGCGGGGGGGAGTACGAGAGAGACCCAGTACTTC. It codes for CSAERAGGSTRETQYF. The V and J genes are TRBV20-1 and TRBJ2-5; 10 bases line up with TRBD2. J gave up 4 bases and V 5 bases, and 13 bases lay outside the gene matches. The CDR3 has 16 amino acids. Germline CDR1 reads DFQATT; CDR2 reads SNEGSKA (reference sequence).

This clonotype was found a few times. The chain recombines TRBV12-3 or TRBV12-4 with TRBJ1-4; 11 bases map to TRBD1. This CDR3 contains 15 residues. The ends lost 4 bases at V and 12 bases at J; junction bases unmatched: 10. This chain's CDR3 is CASSSRTGGDSELFF. CDR3 nucleotide sequence: TGTGCCAGCAGTTCCCGGACAGGGGGCGATTCGGAACTGTTTTTT.

V usage is TRBV4-1 and J usage is TRBJ2-5; D gene ambiguous. TRBJ2-1 explains the end of the DNA better; the J call may be wrong. This CDR3 region has 13 residues. The germline gives CDR1 MGHRA, CDR2 YSYEKL. DNA for the CDR3: TGCGCCAGCAGCCAAGATCGATTTTCTGAGCAGTTCTTC. Protein product: CASSQDRFSEQFF.

The chain combines TRBV15 with TRBJ1-4; D is uncertain. CDR3 length: 14 amino acids. With 0 bases removed from V and 7 bases from J, the gap between germline ends came to 9 bases. The germline gives CDR1 LNHNV, CDR2 YYDKDF (reference sequence). In DNA form, the CDR3 reads TGTGCCACCAGCAGAGAAGGTTCCGGTGAAAAACTGTTTTTT. It encodes CATSREGSGEKLFF. The complete variable domain, with remaining parts taken from reference TRBV15 and TRBJ1-4, reads DAMVIQNPRYQVTQFGKPVTLSCSQTLNHNVMYWYQQKSSQAPKLLFHYYDKDFNNEADTPDNFQSRRPNTSFCFLDIRSPGLGDTAMYLCATSREGSGEKLFFGSGTQLSVL.

This clonotype appeared a few times. This chain joins TRBV7-9 and TRBJ2-7; TRBD2 might be the D (6 bases). This CDR3 has 13 residues. Germline V lookup: CDR1 SEHNR, CDR2 FQNEAQ (reference sequence). The ends were cut back, 3 bases at V and 3 bases at J, with 9 bases in the middle. The DNA for the CDR3 is TGTGCCAGCAGCTTGCCGGGACTCTACGAGCAGTACTTC. Its translation: CASSLPGLYEQYF.

Here the CDR3 reads CSASRPRVTENGEVSYEQYF. CDR3 DNA: TGCAGTGCTAGTCGTCCCAGGGTAACCGAAAATGGGGAAGTATCCTACGAGCAGTACTTC. The chain recombines TRBV20-1 with TRBJ2-7, with D possibly matching TRBD1 (5 bases). This CDR3 has 20 residues. Per the germline V gene, CDR1 is DFQATT and CDR2 is SNEGSKA (reference sequence). V lost 3 bases and J lost 1, with 31 bases in between.

Regarding this clonotype: An end of the junction does not agree with germline; a read error may underlie this. The J gene is TRBJ2-1, the V gene TRBV7-2; D might be TRBD1 (5 bases). Germline-derived CDR1 and CDR2 are SGHTA and FQGNSA. The CDR3 has 15 residues. The chain's CDR3 is CASSTSGSGRNEKFF. As DNA, the CDR3 is TGTGCCAGCAGCACTTCGGGTTCAGGGCGGAATGAGAAGTTCTTC.

Of note for this clonotype: One base away lies a much larger clone, so this may be a sequencing read error. V gene TRBV12-3 or TRBV12-4 combines with J gene TRBJ1-1, with 12 nucleotides matching TRBD1. The DNA end is more similar to TRBJ2-2, so the J call may be wrong. This CDR3 is built from 16 residues. The CDR3: CASSLGQGAHTGELFF. CDR3 nucleotide sequence: TGTGCCAGCAGTCTGGGACAGGGGGCGCACACCGGGGAGCTGTTTTTT.

Here the CDR3 reads CASERQGEAFF. In DNA form, the CDR3 reads TGTGCCAGCGAAAGACAGGGTGAAGCTTTCTTT. The genes are TRBV6-6 and TRBJ1-1, with TRBD1 identical over 7 bases. Losses at the gene ends were 8 bases for V and 7 bases for J; bases not matched to a gene: 4. Per germline, CDR1 MNHNY and CDR2 SVGAGI (reference sequence). The length of the CDR3 is 11 residues.

This clonotype was found a few times. The chain is built from TRBV6-1 and TRBJ1-5; D is perhaps TRBD1 (5 bases). This CDR3 region has 13 residues. V was shortened by 4 bases and J by 7 bases, with 11 bases between the two germline ends. The germline V gene has CDR1 MNHNS and CDR2 SASEGT. For the CDR3, the DNA is TGTGCCAGCAGTGCCCGGGGGGGGCAGCCCCAGCATTTT. Protein product: CASSARGGQPQHF.

V gene TRBV24-1 combines with J gene TRBJ1-5; D is undetermined. With 0 bases removed from V and 9 bases from J, the gap between germline ends came to 5 bases. Germline V gene sequence: CDR1 KGHDR, CDR2 SFDVKD. CDR3 size: 12 residues. The CDR3 coding sequence is TGTGCCACCAGTGATTTGAAGGGGCCCCAGCATTTT. It translates to CATSDLKGPQHF.

CDR3 DNA sequence: TGCGCCAGCAGCTTCGGGGATTTGAACACTGAAGCTTTCTTT. Its protein product is CASSFGDLNTEAFF. V gene TRBV5-1 combines with J gene TRBJ1-1; D is unresolved. This CDR3 comprises 14 residues. The germline V gene has CDR1 SGHRS and CDR2 YFSETQ. Trimming cost V 2 bases and J 0 bases, with 8 bases left between them.

This clonotype has just a few counts. The CDR3 region is CASSPTGQSMNTEAFF. The CDR3 DNA follows: TGTGCCAGCAGCCCCACGGGACAGTCCATGAACACTGAAGCTTTCTTT. The genes are TRBV7-3 and TRBJ1-1; 7 nucleotides agree with TRBD1. The germline gives CDR1 SGHTA, CDR2 FQGTGA. The CDR3 extends over 16 amino acids. The V and J ends lost 5 bases and 0 bases, in that order; junction bases with no gene match: 9.

This clonotype was counted a few times. This rearrangement joins TRBV6-5 to TRBJ2-4, with D possibly TRBD2 on 6 matching bases. The CDR3 has 15 amino acids. V was shortened by 0 bases and J by 0 bases, with 6 bases between the two germline ends. Germline assignment: CDR1 MNHEY and CDR2 SVGAGI. The CDR3 loop reads CASSYSGLAKNIQYF. CDR3 in DNA: TGTGCCAGCAGTTACTCGGGACTAGCCAAAAACATTCAGTACTTC.

This clonotype appeared many times. The rearrangement links TRBV7-2 to TRBJ2-5, with TRBD1 as a possible D gene (6 bases). This CDR3 spans 14 amino acids. Trimming pared 6 bases from V and 4 bases from J, leaving 15 bases between. Germline V gives CDR1 SGHTA, CDR2 FQGNSA. The CDR3 DNA sequence: TGTGCCAGCAGACAAACGCAGGGGCGAGAGACCCAGTACTTC. Its protein is CASRQTQGRETQYF.

V and J are TRBV7-9 and TRBJ1-2, with unresolved D. The CDR3 is 17 residues long. The germline V and J ends were trimmed by 5 bases and 0 bases, with 19 bases remaining between them. Germline-derived CDR1 and CDR2 are SEHNR and FQNEAQ (reference sequence). The CDR3 DNA sequence: TGTGCCAGCAGCGCCGACATAGACGGCTACTCTAACTATGGCTACACCTTC. Its protein is CASSADIDGYSNYGYTF.

The table lists this clonotype with a few counts. This chain connects TRBV18 to TRBJ1-1; 8 nucleotides agree with TRBD1. Trimming at V came to 6 bases and at J to 0 bases, leaving 15 bases not matched to a gene. The CDR3 contains 18 residues. Germline V gene sequence: CDR1 KGHSH, CDR2 LQKENI. The DNA of the CDR3 is TGTGCCAGCTCCGCTAGGGCTACCGACAGGGGACTGAACACTGAAGCTTTCTTT. It is translated as CASSARATDRGLNTEAFF. Using reference TRBV18 and TRBJ1-1 for the parts outside the CDR3, the full variable domain is NAGVMQNPRHLVRRRGQEARLRCSPMKGHSHVYWYRQLPEEGLKFMVYLQKENIIDESGMPKERFSAEFPKEGPSILRIQQVVRGDSAAYFCASSARATDRGLNTEAFFGQGTRLTVV.

In this sample, this clonotype turned up many times. The gene calls are TRBV7-9 and TRBJ1-1, with 8 nucleotides matching TRBD1. The CDR3 runs 13 residues. J was trimmed by 4 bases and V by 5 bases; bases with no gene match: 3. Per the germline V gene, CDR1 is SEHNR and CDR2 is FQNEAQ (reference sequence). CDR3 sequence (DNA): TGTGCCAGCAGCCCTACAGGGGGCACTGAAGCTTTCTTT. Its protein product is CASSPTGGTEAFF.

This clonotype showed up just once. This chain uses TRBV5-1 with TRBJ2-4; D unclear. This CDR3 contains 16 residues. The V gene lost 4 bases and the J gene lost 0 bases, with 14 bases spanning the gap. CDR1 and CDR2 (germline): SGHRS, YFSETQ. Here the CDR3 reads CASSLDGPLAKNIQYF. CDR3 DNA sequence: TGCGCCAGCAGCCTAGACGGGCCTTTAGCCAAAAACATTCAGTACTTC.

The V gene is TRBV29-1, the J gene TRBJ2-7; D may be TRBD2 (6 bases). Germline-derived CDR1 and CDR2 are SQVTM and ANQGSEA. This CDR3 spans 15 amino acids. Trimming left V 0 bases short and J 2 bases short, with 14 bases between. The CDR3: CSVEDAGPPTYEQYF. The CDR3 DNA reads TGCAGCGTTGAAGATGCGGGGCCCCCCACCTACGAGCAGTACTTC.

The chain carries TRBV5-1 and TRBJ2-7, with a possible D match to TRBD1 (5 bases). Germline V CDR1 and CDR2: SGHRS, YFSETQ. The ends were cut back, 4 bases at V and 7 bases at J, with 12 bases in the middle. The CDR3 is made up of 12 amino acids. Here the CDR3 DNA reads TGCGCCAGCAGCACCCCAGACAGTGAGCAGTACTTC. Protein sequence: CASSTPDSEQYF.